Listed below are T cell receptor beta chains from one sample, sequenced in a study of identical twins. MiXCR was run by TCRdb on the 5' RACE reads, yielding one entry per CDR3 protein. The data hold about 190,000 distinct CDR3 sequences, with roughly 15% observed a single time. The data also belong to a second study, concerning T cells expressing NK-cell markers.

Sequenced: CD8+ T cells sorted from blood. The origin of the receptors is a woman aged 18-29 years in good health. The CDR3 runs from the conserved cysteine through the conserved F or W. The order of the fields is D gene, V gene, J gene, clone size, CDR3 protein, CDR3 DNA. The D gene is left open where the match is weak. Clone size is given for some rows only: seen once, a few or many times, or a class if the clone is expanded.

d_call: NA
v_call: TRBV12-3/TRBV12-4
j_call: TRBJ1-3
clone_size: NA
cdr3_aa: CASSLGVYSGNTIYF
cdr3_nt: TGTGCCAGCAGTTTAGGGGTATACTCTGGAAACACCATATATTTT

d_call: TRBD2
v_call: TRBV27
j_call: TRBJ2-3
clone_size: few
cdr3_aa: CASRAAGRDTDTQYF
cdr3_nt: TGTGCCAGCAGGGCGGCAGGGAGGGACACAGATACGCAGTATTTT

d_call: TRBD1
v_call: TRBV5-6
j_call: TRBJ1-1
clone_size: few
cdr3_aa: CASSEGQGMNTEAFF
cdr3_nt: TGTGCCAGCAGCGAAGGACAGGGAATGAACACTGAAGCTTTCTTT

d_call: NA
v_call: TRBV29-1
j_call: TRBJ2-7
clone_size: few
cdr3_aa: CSVEALGRGYEQYF
cdr3_nt: TGCAGCGTTGAAGCGTTGGGCAGGGGATACGAGCAGTACTTC

d_call: NA
v_call: TRBV27
j_call: TRBJ1-2
clone_size: NA
cdr3_aa: CASSLAQGDGYTF
cdr3_nt: TGTGCCAGCAGTTTGGCGCAGGGAGATGGCTACACCTTC

d_call: NA
v_call: TRBV4-1
j_call: TRBJ2-1
clone_size: few
cdr3_aa: CASSQTRNEQFF
cdr3_nt: TGCGCCAGCAGCCAGACTAGAAATGAGCAGTTCTTC

d_call: NA
v_call: TRBV6-5
j_call: TRBJ2-7
clone_size: NA
cdr3_aa: CASSYRRGGTYEQYF
cdr3_nt: TGTGCCAGCAGTTACCGCCGGGGCGGAACCTACGAGCAGTACTTC

d_call: NA
v_call: TRBV5-1
j_call: TRBJ2-7
clone_size: many
cdr3_aa: CASSRGEFHEQYF
cdr3_nt: TGCGCCAGCAGCCGAGGGGAGTTCCACGAGCAGTACTTC

d_call: NA
v_call: TRBV30
j_call: TRBJ2-3
clone_size: few
cdr3_aa: CAWSSGPDTQYF
cdr3_nt: TGTGCCTGGAGTTCCGGCCCAGATACGCAGTATTTT

d_call: NA
v_call: TRBV9
j_call: TRBJ2-1
clone_size: NA
cdr3_aa: CASSAADGGSEQFF
cdr3_nt: TGTGCCAGCAGCGCCGCGGACGGCGGCTCAGAGCAGTTCTTC

d_call: TRBD2
v_call: TRBV27
j_call: TRBJ2-1
clone_size: NA
cdr3_aa: CASSVGTSGRNGGQFF
cdr3_nt: TGTGCCAGCAGTGTAGGGACTAGCGGGAGGAATGGAGGGCAGTTCTTC

d_call: NA
v_call: TRBV29-1
j_call: TRBJ2-3
clone_size: NA
cdr3_aa: CSVATDTQYF
cdr3_nt: TGCAGCGTCGCCACAGATACGCAGTATTTT

d_call: TRBD1
v_call: TRBV15
j_call: TRBJ2-5
clone_size: few
cdr3_aa: CATSTQDRVETQYF
cdr3_nt: TGTGCCACCAGCACCCAGGACAGGGTGGAGACCCAGTACTTC